The present entry profiles one T cell receptor (beta chain) with its context. This sample is drawn from a study of blood T cell repertoires in COVID-19. Study-wide context: The analysed material was cDNA or gDNA that came from T cells, B-cell-depleted T cells, or PBMCs.

The method was immunoSEQ multiplex PCR; TCRdb's version includes in-frame clones alone and lacks a portion of them. Among 210,000 or so clones, around 84% were seen once, and the ten largest hold less than 20%. Germline V gene lookup returns CDR1 SGHRS and CDR2 YFSETQ. V shed 4 bases and J shed 3 bases, with 13 bases lying between them. The CDR3 runs to 14 residues. This TCR was recovered from a human donor in a cohort sampled during active COVID-19. The material sequenced was peripheral blood. The rearrangement joins TRBV5-1 to TRBJ1-1; D is unclear. As DNA, the CDR3 is TGCGCCAGCAGCCGAACAAGGGAGGACACTGAAGCTTTCTTT. Translation: CASSRTREDTEAFF.